This record looks at one T cell receptor beta chain sequence and its context. TCRdb re-analyzed the PCR reads using MiXCR. There are about 39,000 clones in the sample; 18% occur only once, and roughly an eighth lies in the top ten. Patients had received no treatment of any kind before thyroid surgery. The CDR3 length is 17 residues. The V gene end was trimmed by 5 bases and the J gene end by 2 bases; junction bases not matched to a gene: 7. Germline-derived CDR1 and CDR2 are KGHDR and SFDVKD. These data originate in a study of metastatic and nonmetastatic thyroid tumors. Study as a whole: Where malignant and benign thyroid patients were concerned, repertoires were compared across blood and tumor or nodule tissue.

The chain has TRBV24-1 and TRBJ1-4; 10 bases are shared with TRBD1. The clonotype originates from a female donor with papillary thyroid cancer or a benign thyroid nodule (not recorded which). Some clones in this sample may be carry-over from other donors' samples. The source material was tumor tissue. This CDR3 is CATSGMTGGRTNEKLFF. In nucleotides, the CDR3 is TGTGCCACCAGTGGTATGACAGGGGGCAGGACTAATGAAAAACTGTTTTTT.